Sequencing of this T cell receptor (beta chain) was carried out in a study of blood T cell repertoires in COVID-19. Profiling relied on immunoSEQ multiplex PCR, and the TCRdb table lists in-frame clones only, not all of them. The sample includes just over 300,000 clones, over 80% of them seen just once. Material for sequencing was PBMCs or T cells enriched from blood (not recorded which). The TCR sequence derives from a woman aged 18-30 years who had recovered from COVID-19.

Here the CDR3 DNA reads TGCGCCAGCAGCCAGGACCTTGGGGCCTACACCGGGGAGCTGTTTTTT. Protein product: CASSQDLGAYTGELFF. The V call is TRBV4-3, the J call TRBJ2-2, with D possibly being TRBD1 (5 bases). Germline V gene data show CDR1 as LGHNA and CDR2 as YSLEER. CDR3 length equals 16 residues. V lost 3 bases and J 3 bases, leaving 14 bases between the germline ends.